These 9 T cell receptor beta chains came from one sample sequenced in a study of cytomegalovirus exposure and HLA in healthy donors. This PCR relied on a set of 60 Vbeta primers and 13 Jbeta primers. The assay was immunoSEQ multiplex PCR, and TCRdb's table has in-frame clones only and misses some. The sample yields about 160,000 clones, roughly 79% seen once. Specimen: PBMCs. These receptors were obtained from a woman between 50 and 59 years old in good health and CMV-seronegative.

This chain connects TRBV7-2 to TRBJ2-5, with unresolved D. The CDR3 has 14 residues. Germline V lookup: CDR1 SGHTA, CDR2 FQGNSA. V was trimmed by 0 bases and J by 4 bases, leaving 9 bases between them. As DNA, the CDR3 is TGTGCCAGCAGCTTAGCGCGAAGTACAGAGACCCAGTACTTC. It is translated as CASSLARSTETQYF.

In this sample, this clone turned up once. In DNA form, the CDR3 reads TGTGCCAGCAGTTCATCCCCGGGGGGGAACTGGGGTCAGCCCCAGCATTTT. Amino acid sequence: CASSSSPGGNWGQPQHF. The chain has TRBV28 and TRBJ1-5, with D possibly matching TRBD1 (5 bases). V was trimmed by 4 bases and J by 6 bases, leaving 22 bases between them. Germline V gene data show CDR1 as MDHEN and CDR2 as SYDVKM. The length of the CDR3 is 17 residues. The variable domain in full, with the rest retrieved from reference TRBV28 and TRBJ1-5, is DVKVTQSSRYLVKRTGEKVFLECVQDMDHENMFWYRQDPGLGLRLIYFSYDVKMKEKGDIPEGYSVSREKKERFSLILESASTNQTSMYLCASSSSPGGNWGQPQHFGDGTRLSIL.

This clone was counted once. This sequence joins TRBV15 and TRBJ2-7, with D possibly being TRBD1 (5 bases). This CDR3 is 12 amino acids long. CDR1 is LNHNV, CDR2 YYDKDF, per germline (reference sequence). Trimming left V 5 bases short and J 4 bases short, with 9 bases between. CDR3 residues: CATSRPGYEQYF. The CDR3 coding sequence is TGTGCCACCAGCCGACCAGGGTACGAGCAGTACTTC.

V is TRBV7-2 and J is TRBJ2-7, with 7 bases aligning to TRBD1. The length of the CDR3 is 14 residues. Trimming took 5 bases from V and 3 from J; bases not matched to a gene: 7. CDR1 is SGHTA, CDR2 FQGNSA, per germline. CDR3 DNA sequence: TGTGCCAGCAGCACCCGACAGGGCGGCTACGAGCAGTACTTC. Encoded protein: CASSTRQGGYEQYF.

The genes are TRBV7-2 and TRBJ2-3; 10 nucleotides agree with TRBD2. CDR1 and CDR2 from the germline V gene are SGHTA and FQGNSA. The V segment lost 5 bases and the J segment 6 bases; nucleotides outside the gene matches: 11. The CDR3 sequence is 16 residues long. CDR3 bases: TGTGCCAGCAGCAAGCATCCGAGCGGGAGGGTCGATACGCAGTATTTT. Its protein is CASSKHPSGRVDTQYF.

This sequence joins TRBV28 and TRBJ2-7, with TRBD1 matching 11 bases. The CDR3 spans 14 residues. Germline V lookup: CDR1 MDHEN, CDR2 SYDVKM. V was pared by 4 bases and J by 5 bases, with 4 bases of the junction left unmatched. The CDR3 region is CASSSGTGGDEQYF. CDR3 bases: TGTGCCAGCAGTTCCGGGACAGGGGGAGACGAGCAGTACTTC.

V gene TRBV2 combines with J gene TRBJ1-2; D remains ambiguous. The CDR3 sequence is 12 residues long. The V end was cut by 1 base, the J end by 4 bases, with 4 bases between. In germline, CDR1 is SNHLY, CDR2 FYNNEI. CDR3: CASSEDSYGYTF. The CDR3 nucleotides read TGTGCCAGCAGTGAAGACAGCTATGGCTACACCTTC.

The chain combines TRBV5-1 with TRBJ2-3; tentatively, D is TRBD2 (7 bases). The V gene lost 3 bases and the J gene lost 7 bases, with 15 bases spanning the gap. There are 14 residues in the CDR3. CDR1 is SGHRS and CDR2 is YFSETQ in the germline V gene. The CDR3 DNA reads TGCGCCAGCAGCTGGGGAGGGGGGGGAAATACGCAGTATTTT. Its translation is CASSWGGGGNTQYF. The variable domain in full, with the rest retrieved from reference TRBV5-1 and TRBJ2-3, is KAGVTQTPRYLIKTRGQQVTLSCSPISGHRSVSWYQQTPGQGLQFLFEYFSETQRNKGNFPGRFSGRQFSNSRSEMNVSTLELGDSALYLCASSWGGGGNTQYFGPGTRLTVL.

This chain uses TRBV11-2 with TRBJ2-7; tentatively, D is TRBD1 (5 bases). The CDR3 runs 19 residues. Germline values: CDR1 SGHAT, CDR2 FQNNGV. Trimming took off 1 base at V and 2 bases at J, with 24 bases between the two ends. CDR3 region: CASSLGSRRQPLLPYEQYF. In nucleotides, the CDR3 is TGTGCCAGCAGCTTAGGGTCCCGAAGACAGCCATTATTACCCTACGAGCAGTACTTC.